Listed below are T cell receptor beta chains from one sample, sequenced in a study of blood T cell repertoires in COVID-19. The method was immunoSEQ multiplex PCR; TCRdb's version includes in-frame clones alone and lacks a portion of them. The sample consists of a few hundred thousand clones, under 90% of them appearing once. Sequencing was done on a sample of PBMCs or T cells enriched from blood (not recorded which). The receptors were sampled from a woman between 18 and 29 years old who had recovered from COVID-19. The CDR3 runs from the conserved cysteine through the conserved F or W. Each record gives: V gene, D gene, J gene, CDR3 DNA, CDR3 protein. D genes are given only for firm matches.

>TRBV23-1|TRBD1|TRBJ1-5
TGCGCCAGCAGTCGACAGGGTCGAGGAAAGGGTCAGCCCCAGCATTTT
CASSRQGRGKGQPQHF
>TRBV7-8|NA|TRBJ1-3
TGTGCCAGCAGCCACGGTTCGTTGAGGGCTGGAAACACCATATATTTT
CASSHGSLRAGNTIYF
>TRBV28|NA|TRBJ1-2
TGTGCCAGCACCCCGGGGGGCAGGGCTAACTATGGCTACACCTTC
CASTPGGRANYGYTF
>TRBV7-2|NA|TRBJ1-6
TGTGCCAGCAGCTTAACGAGGGTCTCACCCCTCCACTTT
CASSLTRVSPLHF
>TRBV11-2|NA|TRBJ1-2
TGTGCCAGCAGCTTAGGGCTTTCAGGGGCGGAAGGCTACACCTTC
CASSLGLSGAEGYTF
>TRBV11-3|NA|TRBJ1-1
TGTGCCAGCAGCCGCCCTAGGGGTAGGAACGTTCATACTGAAGCTTTCTTT
CASSRPRGRNVHTEAFF
>TRBV30|NA|TRBJ1-2
TGTGCCTCTGGAGACGATATCTTTACTTACTATGGCTACACCTTC
CASGDDIFTYYGYTF
>TRBV6-5|NA|TRBJ1-1
TGTGCCAGCAGCGGAACAAACAGGGTCGGCACTGAAGCTTTCTTT
CASSGTNRVGTEAFF
>TRBV3-1/TRBV3-2|NA|TRBJ2-2
TGTGCCAGCAGCCAAGGGGAGATTGACGGGGAGCTGTTTTTT
CASSQGEIDGELFF
>TRBV2|TRBD1|TRBJ1-4
TGTGCCAGCAGTGAAGAGACAGGGGGTGAAAAACTGTTTTTT
CASSEETGGEKLFF
>TRBV20-1|TRBD2|TRBJ2-7
TGCAGTGCTAGTATCGGGTCTAGCGGGATACTGTACGAGCAGTACTTC
CSASIGSSGILYEQYF
>TRBV29-1|NA|TRBJ1-2
TGCAGCGCTTCGAGGTCACAAACGGGGGGCTACACCTTC
CSASRSQTGGYTF
>TRBV15|NA|TRBJ2-3
TGTGCCACCAGCAGGGCAGCGGGCGGCGAGGGAGATACGCAGTATTTT
CATSRAAGGEGDTQYF
>TRBV6-6|NA|TRBJ1-2
TGTGCCAGCAGTTACTCTATAGCGGGGGAAGGCTACACCTTC
CASSYSIAGEGYTF
>TRBV3-1/TRBV3-2|NA|TRBJ2-7
TGTGCCAGCAGCCAGGGGGGAAGGGACTCCTACGAGCAGTACTTC
CASSQGGRDSYEQYF